The clone carrying this T cell receptor (beta chain) has at least ten counts. Its cognate antigen is unknown. Trimming at V came to 4 bases and at J to 8 bases, leaving 11 bases not matched to a gene. The CDR3 is made up of 14 amino acids. Germline V CDR1 and CDR2: SGHRS, YFSETQ. The iRepertoire nested amplicon-rescue multiplex PCR amplified TCR alpha and beta CDR3s from RNA. Tissue mRNA or PBMC total RNA, about 85-400 ng, went into one-step reverse transcription and amplification. TCRdb passed the multiplex PCR reads through MiXCR, listing each CDR3 protein once. The sample lists some 190,000 distinct CDR3 sequences, 30% to 40% seen once, with just over 20% in the top ten. This entry comes from a study of glioma-infiltrating T cells. Study conclusions and caveats: Above-expected tissue-blood divergence occurred in all gliomas, most in low-grade ones. Very few CDR3 sequences were shared between tissue and blood.

The J gene is TRBJ1-1, the V gene TRBV5-1; the match to TRBD1 covers 7 bases. The specimen sequenced was glioma tissue, nonneoplastic brain tissue, or PBMCs (not recorded which). The TCR sequence derives from a human donor with low-grade glioma or glioblastoma, undergoing nonglioma brain surgery, or in good health (not recorded which). CDR3: CASSQGQATLEAFF. DNA for the CDR3: TGCGCCAGCAGCCAAGGACAGGCCACACTCGAAGCTTTCTTT.